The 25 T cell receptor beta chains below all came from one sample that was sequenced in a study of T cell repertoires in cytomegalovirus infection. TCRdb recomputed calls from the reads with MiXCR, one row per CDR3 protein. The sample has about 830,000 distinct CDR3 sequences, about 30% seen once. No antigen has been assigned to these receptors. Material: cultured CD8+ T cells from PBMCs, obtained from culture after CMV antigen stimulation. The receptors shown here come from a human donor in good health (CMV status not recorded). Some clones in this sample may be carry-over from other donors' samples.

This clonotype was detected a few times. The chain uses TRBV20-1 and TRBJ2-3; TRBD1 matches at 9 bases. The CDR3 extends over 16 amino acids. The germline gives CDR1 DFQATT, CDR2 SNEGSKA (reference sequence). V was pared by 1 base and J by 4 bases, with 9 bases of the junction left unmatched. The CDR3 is CSARAGTGFFSDTQYF. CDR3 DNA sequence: TGCAGTGCTAGAGCCGGGACAGGGTTTTTCTCAGATACGCAGTATTTT.

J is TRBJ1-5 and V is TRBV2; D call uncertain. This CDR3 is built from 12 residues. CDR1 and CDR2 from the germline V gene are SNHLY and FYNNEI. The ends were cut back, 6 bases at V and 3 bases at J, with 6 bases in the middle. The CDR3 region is CASRLDNQPQHF. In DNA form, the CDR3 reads TGTGCCAGCAGGTTGGACAATCAGCCCCAGCATTTT.

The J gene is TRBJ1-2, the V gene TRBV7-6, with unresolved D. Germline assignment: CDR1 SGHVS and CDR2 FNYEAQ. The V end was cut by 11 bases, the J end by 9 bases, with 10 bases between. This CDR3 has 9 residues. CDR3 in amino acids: CAVGGSYTF. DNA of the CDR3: TGTGCCGTGGGTGGCAGCTACACCTTC.

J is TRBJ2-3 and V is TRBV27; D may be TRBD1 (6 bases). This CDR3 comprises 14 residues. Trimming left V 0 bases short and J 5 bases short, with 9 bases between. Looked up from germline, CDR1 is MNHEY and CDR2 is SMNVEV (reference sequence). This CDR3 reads CASSLSGRGDTQYF. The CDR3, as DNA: TGTGCCAGCAGTTTATCGGGCAGGGGAGATACGCAGTATTTT.

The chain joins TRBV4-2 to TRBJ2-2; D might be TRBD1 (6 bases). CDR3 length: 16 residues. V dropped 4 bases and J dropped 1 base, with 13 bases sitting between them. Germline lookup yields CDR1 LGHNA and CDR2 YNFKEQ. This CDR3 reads CASSLSWGQNTGELFF. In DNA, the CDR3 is TGTGCCAGCAGCCTCTCGTGGGGGCAGAACACCGGGGAGCTGTTTTTT.

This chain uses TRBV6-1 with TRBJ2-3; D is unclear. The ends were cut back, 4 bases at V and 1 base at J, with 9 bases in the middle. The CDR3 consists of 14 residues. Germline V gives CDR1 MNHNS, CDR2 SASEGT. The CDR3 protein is CASSAKDGTDTQYF. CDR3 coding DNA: TGTGCCAGCAGTGCTAAGGATGGCACAGATACGCAGTATTTT.

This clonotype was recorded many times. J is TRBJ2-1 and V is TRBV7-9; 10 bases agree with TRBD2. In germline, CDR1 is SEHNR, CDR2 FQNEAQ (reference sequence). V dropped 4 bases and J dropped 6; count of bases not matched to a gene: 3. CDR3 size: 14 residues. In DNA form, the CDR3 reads TGTGCCAGCAGCTCTAGCGGGGGAGCCAATGAGCAGTTCTTC. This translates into CASSSSGGANEQFF.

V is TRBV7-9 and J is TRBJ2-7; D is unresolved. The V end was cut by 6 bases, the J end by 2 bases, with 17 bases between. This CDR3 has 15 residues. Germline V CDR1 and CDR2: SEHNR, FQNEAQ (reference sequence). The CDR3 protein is CASSSRLGPTYEQYV. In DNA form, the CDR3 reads TGTGCCAGCAGTTCGAGGTTAGGACCGACCTACGAGCAGTACGTC.

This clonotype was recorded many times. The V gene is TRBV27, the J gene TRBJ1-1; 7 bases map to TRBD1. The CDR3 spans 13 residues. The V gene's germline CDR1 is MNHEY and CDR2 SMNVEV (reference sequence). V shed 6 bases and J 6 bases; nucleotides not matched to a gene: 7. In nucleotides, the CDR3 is TGTGCCAGCAGCTTCCCAGGGGGGCCTGAAGCTTTCTTT. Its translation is CASSFPGGPEAFF.

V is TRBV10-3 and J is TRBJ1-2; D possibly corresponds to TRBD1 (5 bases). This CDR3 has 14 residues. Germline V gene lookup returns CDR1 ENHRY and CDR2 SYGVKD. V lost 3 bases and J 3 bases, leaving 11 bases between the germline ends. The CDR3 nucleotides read TGTGCCATCAGTGACTCAGGGCCGGACTATGGCTACACCTTC. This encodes CAISDSGPDYGYTF.

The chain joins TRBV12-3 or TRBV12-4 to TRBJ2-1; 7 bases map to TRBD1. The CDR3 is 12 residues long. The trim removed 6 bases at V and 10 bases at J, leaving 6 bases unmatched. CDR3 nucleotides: TGTGCCAGCAGCCGACAGGGCCGGGAGCAGTTCTTC. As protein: CASSRQGREQFF.

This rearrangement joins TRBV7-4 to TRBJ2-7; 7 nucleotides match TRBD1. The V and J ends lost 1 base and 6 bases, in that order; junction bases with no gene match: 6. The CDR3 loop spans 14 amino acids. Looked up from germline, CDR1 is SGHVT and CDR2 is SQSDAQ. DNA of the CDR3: TGTGCCAGCAGCTTAGGACAGGGTCCCATCGAGCAGTACTTC. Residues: CASSLGQGPIEQYF.

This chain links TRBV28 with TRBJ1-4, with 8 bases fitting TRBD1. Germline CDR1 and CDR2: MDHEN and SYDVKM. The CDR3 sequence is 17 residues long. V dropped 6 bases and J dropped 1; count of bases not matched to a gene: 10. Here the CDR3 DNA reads TGTGCCAGCAGGGCCCCCCGCAGGGGGCTAACTAATGAAAAACTGTTTTTT. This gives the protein CASRAPRRGLTNEKLFF.

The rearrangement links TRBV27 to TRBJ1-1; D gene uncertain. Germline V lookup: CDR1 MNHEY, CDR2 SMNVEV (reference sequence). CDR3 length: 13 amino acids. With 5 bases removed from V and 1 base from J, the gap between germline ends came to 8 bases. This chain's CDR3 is CASSVTRNTEAFF. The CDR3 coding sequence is TGTGCCAGCAGTGTGACAAGGAACACTGAAGCTTTCTTT.

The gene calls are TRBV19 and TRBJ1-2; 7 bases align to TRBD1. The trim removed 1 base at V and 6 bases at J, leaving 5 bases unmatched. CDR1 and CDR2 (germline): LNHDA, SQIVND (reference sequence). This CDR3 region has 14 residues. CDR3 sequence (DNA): TGTGCCAGTAGTATAGCTCTGACAGGGAATGGCTACACCTTC. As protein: CASSIALTGNGYTF.

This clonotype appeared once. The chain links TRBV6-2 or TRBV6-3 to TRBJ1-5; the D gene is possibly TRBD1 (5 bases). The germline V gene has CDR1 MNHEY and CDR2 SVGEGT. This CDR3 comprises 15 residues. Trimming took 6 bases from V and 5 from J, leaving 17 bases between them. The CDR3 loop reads CASSPQGLGHQPQHF. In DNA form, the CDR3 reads TGTGCCAGCAGCCCTCAGGGTTTGGGGCATCAGCCCCAGCATTTT.

Here the CDR3 reads CASRKTVLRGYSNQPQHF. CDR3 nucleotide sequence: TGTGCCAGTAGGAAAACCGTGCTAAGAGGCTATAGCAATCAGCCCCAGCATTTT. The rearrangement uses TRBV19 and TRBJ1-5; D unclear. Deletions cut 6 bases from V and 0 bases from J, with 21 bases between. Germline lookup yields CDR1 LNHDA and CDR2 SQIVND (reference sequence). This CDR3 region has 18 residues.

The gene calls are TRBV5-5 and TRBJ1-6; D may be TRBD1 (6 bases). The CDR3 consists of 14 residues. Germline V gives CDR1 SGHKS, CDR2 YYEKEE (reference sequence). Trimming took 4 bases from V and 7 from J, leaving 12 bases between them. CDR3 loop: CASSPGQRNSPLHF. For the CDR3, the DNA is TGTGCCAGCAGCCCCGGACAGAGAAATTCACCCCTCCACTTT.

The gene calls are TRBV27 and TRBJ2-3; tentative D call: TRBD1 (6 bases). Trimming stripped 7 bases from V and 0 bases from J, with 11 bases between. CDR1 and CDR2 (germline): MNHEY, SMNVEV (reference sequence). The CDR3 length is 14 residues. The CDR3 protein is CASIGRGSTDTQYF. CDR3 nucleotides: TGTGCCAGCATCGGCAGGGGAAGCACAGATACGCAGTATTTT.

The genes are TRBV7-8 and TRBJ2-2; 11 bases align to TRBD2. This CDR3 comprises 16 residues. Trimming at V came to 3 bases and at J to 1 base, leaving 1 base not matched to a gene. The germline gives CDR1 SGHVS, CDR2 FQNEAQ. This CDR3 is CASSLGLAVNTGELFF. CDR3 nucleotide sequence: TGTGCCAGCAGCTTGGGACTAGCGGTGAACACCGGGGAGCTGTTTTTT.

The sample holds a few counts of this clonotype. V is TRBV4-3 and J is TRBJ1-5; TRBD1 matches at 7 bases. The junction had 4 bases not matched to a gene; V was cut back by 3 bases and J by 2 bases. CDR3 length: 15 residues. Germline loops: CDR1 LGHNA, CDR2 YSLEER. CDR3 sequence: CASSQYRGGNQPQHF. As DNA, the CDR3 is TGCGCCAGCAGCCAGTACAGGGGTGGCAATCAGCCCCAGCATTTT.

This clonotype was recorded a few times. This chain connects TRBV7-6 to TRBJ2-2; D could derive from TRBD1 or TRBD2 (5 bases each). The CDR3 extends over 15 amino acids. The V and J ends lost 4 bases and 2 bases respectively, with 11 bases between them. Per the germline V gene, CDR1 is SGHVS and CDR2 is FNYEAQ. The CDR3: CASSSPGPNTGELFF. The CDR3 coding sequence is TGTGCCAGCAGCTCTCCGGGACCAAACACCGGGGAGCTGTTTTTT.

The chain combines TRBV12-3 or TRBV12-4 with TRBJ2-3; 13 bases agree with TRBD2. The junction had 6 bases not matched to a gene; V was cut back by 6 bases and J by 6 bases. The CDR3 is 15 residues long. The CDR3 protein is CASRLLAGGPDTQYF. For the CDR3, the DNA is TGTGCCAGCAGGCTACTAGCGGGGGGGCCCGATACGCAGTATTTT.

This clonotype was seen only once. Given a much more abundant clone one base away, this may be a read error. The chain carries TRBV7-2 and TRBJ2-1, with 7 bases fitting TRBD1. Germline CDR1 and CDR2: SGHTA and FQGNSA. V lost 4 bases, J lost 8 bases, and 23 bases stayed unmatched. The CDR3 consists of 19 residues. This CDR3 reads CASSSPSTQGVAVRDEQFF. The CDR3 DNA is TGTGCCAGCAGCTCCCCGTCCACGCAGGGGGTCGCGGTTAGAGATGAGCAGTTCTTC.

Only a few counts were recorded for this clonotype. CDR3 loop: CASSLGVAGKYYNEQFF. The CDR3 region has the DNA TGTGCCAGCAGCTTAGGGGTAGCGGGGAAATACTACAATGAGCAGTTCTTC. The chain recombines TRBV7-2 with TRBJ2-1, with TRBD2 matching 8 bases. Germline V CDR1 and CDR2: SGHTA, FQGNSA. The J segment lost 3 bases and the V segment lost 1 base, leaving 8 bases of the junction unmatched. This CDR3 contains 17 residues.